Described below is a single T cell receptor beta chain sequence and its context. The record originates from a study of PD-L1 blockade in urothelial cancer. TCRdb's copy holds only in-frame clones and misses some; the assay was immunoSEQ multiplex PCR. The repertoire holds under 20,000 clones, with about 80% as singletons. Germline V gene lookup returns CDR1 MNHEY and CDR2 SVGAGI. The CDR3 is 14 amino acids. The V segment lost 2 bases and the J segment 4 bases; nucleotides outside the gene matches: 2. Time point described: peripheral blood 6 weeks after treatment start. This chain uses TRBV6-5 with TRBJ1-5; 7 positions match TRBD1. The source of this sequence is a man between 50 and 59 years old with urothelial cancer. The specimen was PBMCs, collected around atezolizumab (anti-PD-L1) treatment. The CDR3 nucleotides read TGTGCCAGCAGTTACCCGGGACAGAATCAGCCCCAGCATTTT. This translates into CASSYPGQNQPQHF.